This entry describes one T cell receptor beta chain. The record originates from a study of patients and donors after allogeneic stem cell transplantation. V was clipped by 0 bases and J by 8 bases; unmatched bases: 9. Germline V gene data show CDR1 as LGHNA and CDR2 as YSLEER. CDR3 length: 15 residues. TCRdb independently ran MiXCR on the RT-PCR reads; one entry per CDR3 protein. The sample lists 150,000 to 250,000 distinct CDR3 sequences; roughly two fifths were seen once. This receptor was identified in a human donor who was either an allogeneic HSCT recipient or a stem cell or donor lymphocyte infusion donor (not recorded which). It is not recorded whose cells these are; they may come from a transplant donor. The chain joins TRBV4-3 to TRBJ1-1, with 7 bases fitting TRBD1. Sequencing was done on a sample of blood, either unsorted or a sorted T cell fraction (not recorded which). CDR3 region: CASSQEDREEGEAFF. The DNA for the CDR3 is TGCGCCAGCAGCCAAGAAGACAGGGAGGAAGGGGAAGCTTTCTTT.